The rows below give T cell receptor beta chains drawn from one sample of a study of cytomegalovirus exposure and HLA in healthy donors. Libraries were prepared by immunoSEQ multiplex PCR; TCRdb keeps only in-frame clonotypes and omits some of them. The sample lists roughly 70,000 clones, around 97% occurring once. Sequenced: PBMCs. The origin of the receptors is a man between 18 and 35 years old in good health and CMV-seronegative. The CDR3 runs from the conserved cysteine through the conserved F or W. A D gene is named only where the DNA matches it firmly. For some rows the clone size is stated as once, few or many, or as a class when expanded; others skip it.

clone size	V gene	J gene	D gene	CDR3 protein	CDR3 DNA
-	TRBV5-4	TRBJ1-2	TRBD1	CASSSSGQSVYGYTF	TGTGCCAGCAGCTCCTCGGGACAGAGTGTCTATGGCTACACCTTC
-	TRBV27	TRBJ2-5	TRBD1	CASSSTGELKETQYF	TGTGCCAGCAGTTCGACAGGGGAGTTGAAAGAGACCCAGTACTTC
-	TRBV10-2	TRBJ1-2	TRBD1	CASRGRDRGSGYTF	TGCGCCAGCAGAGGCCGGGACAGGGGGTCTGGCTACACCTTC
-	TRBV28	TRBJ1-1	-	CASSLIGASGMNTEAFF	TGTGCCAGCAGTTTAATCGGCGCCAGCGGGATGAACACTGAAGCTTTCTTT
-	TRBV19	TRBJ2-5	TRBD1	CASSSRQGSGETQYF	TGTGCCAGTAGTTCCCGACAGGGTTCGGGGGAGACCCAGTACTTC
-	TRBV19	TRBJ1-5	-	CASSPGSNQPQHF	TGTGCCAGTAGTCCGGGGAGCAATCAGCCCCAGCATTTT
-	TRBV30	TRBJ1-4	TRBD1	CAWSADRAKGEKLFF	TGTGCCTGGAGCGCGGACAGGGCCAAAGGGGAAAAACTGTTTTTT
-	TRBV28	TRBJ1-1	TRBD1	CASSLFRDRGRGNTEAFF	TGTGCCAGCAGTTTATTCCGGGACAGGGGGCGGGGTAACACTGAAGCTTTCTTT
-	TRBV28	TRBJ2-7	TRBD1	CASSLGQSYEQYF	TGTGCCAGCAGCCTGGGACAGAGCTACGAGCAGTACTTC
-	TRBV10-3	TRBJ1-5	-	CAISADMNQPQHF	TGTGCCATCAGTGCAGACATGAATCAGCCCCAGCATTTT
-	TRBV7-9	TRBJ1-4	-	CASSLARPGVANEKLFF	TGTGCCAGCAGCTTAGCGAGGCCGGGGGTGGCTAATGAAAAACTGTTTTTT
-	TRBV10-3	TRBJ1-1	-	CAIKNGAVGTEAFF	TGTGCCATCAAGAACGGTGCGGTCGGTACTGAAGCTTTCTTT
-	TRBV6-4	TRBJ2-2	TRBD2	CASSDDGLAGGIGELFF	TGTGCCAGCAGTGACGATGGACTAGCGGGAGGGATCGGGGAGCTGTTTTTT
-	TRBV6-5	TRBJ1-4	-	CASSTGIGKLFF	TGTGCCAGCAGCACGGGGATCGGAAAACTGTTTTTT
-	TRBV28	TRBJ2-5	-	CASSRRGGETQYF	TGTGCCAGCAGTAGGAGGGGGGGGGAGACCCAGTACTTC
-	TRBV19	TRBJ1-5	TRBD1	CASSIFTGRGFQPQHF	TGTGCCAGTAGTATATTCACGGGCAGGGGGTTTCAACCCCAGCATTTT
-	TRBV19	TRBJ1-1	TRBD1	CASSRGQGELEAFF	TGTGCCAGTAGCCGGGGACAGGGTGAGCTCGAAGCTTTCTTT
once	TRBV28	TRBJ1-1	-	CASSLGSRLRVSTEAFF	TGTGCCAGCAGTTTAGGGTCTCGGTTGCGGGTGAGCACTGAAGCTTTCTTT
-	TRBV9	TRBJ2-3	TRBD2	CASSLAGGQSADTQYF	TGTGCCAGCAGCCTCGCGGGAGGACAGTCTGCAGATACGCAGTATTTT
-	TRBV25-1	TRBJ1-1	-	CASSGSGGVMNTEAFF	TGTGCCAGCAGTGGAAGTGGGGGGGTCATGAACACTGAAGCTTTCTTT
-	TRBV7-2	TRBJ1-2	-	CASRKGVSGYTF	TGTGCCAGCAGAAAAGGGGTTTCTGGCTACACCTTC
once	TRBV28	TRBJ1-1	-	CASSAMTGAYTEAFF	TGTGCCAGCAGTGCAATGACAGGAGCCTACACTGAAGCTTTCTTT
-	TRBV2	TRBJ1-6	-	CASIGRRSGFGSYNSPLHF	TGTGCCAGCATTGGAAGACGTTCAGGGTTCGGATCCTATAATTCACCCCTCCACTTT
-	TRBV9	TRBJ2-3	-	CASSDWDRDTYTDTQYF	TGTGCCAGCAGCGATTGGGACCGGGACACCTACACAGATACGCAGTATTTT
-	TRBV27	TRBJ2-1	TRBD2	CASSIGTSGTKYNEQFF	TGTGCCAGCAGTATCGGGACTAGCGGAACCAAATACAATGAGCAGTTCTTC
-	TRBV28	TRBJ1-4	-	CASSPRQETEKLFF	TGTGCCAGCAGTCCGAGACAGGAGACTGAAAAACTGTTTTTT
-	TRBV2	TRBJ2-7	-	CASSEFWGRIYEQYF	TGTGCCAGCAGTGAATTTTGGGGGCGCATATACGAGCAGTACTTC
once	TRBV28	TRBJ1-1	-	CASSFGGTEAFF	TGTGCCAGCAGTTTTGGCGGAACTGAAGCTTTCTTT
-	TRBV19	TRBJ2-2	-	CASSLRGVGDTGELFF	TGTGCCAGTAGCCTCAGGGGAGTGGGGGACACCGGGGAGCTGTTTTTT
-	TRBV5-1	TRBJ2-3	TRBD1	CASSLGQGSRWYTDTQYF	TGCGCCAGCAGCTTAGGACAGGGGTCGCGGTGGTATACAGATACGCAGTATTTT
-	TRBV6-6	TRBJ1-6	TRBD1	CASGTGISSYNSPLHF	TGTGCCAGCGGGACAGGAATTAGCTCCTATAATTCACCCCTCCACTTT
-	TRBV25-1	TRBJ1-3	-	CASSELTDSGAGNTIYF	TGTGCCAGCAGTGAGTTAACAGACTCCGGGGCTGGAAACACCATATATTTT
-	TRBV30	TRBJ1-4	-	CAWSNGIGEKLFF	TGTGCCTGGAGTAACGGGATCGGTGAAAAACTGTTTTTT
once	TRBV9	TRBJ2-7	TRBD1	CASSPRQGAGEQYF	TGTGCCAGCAGCCCCCGACAGGGGGCGGGTGAGCAGTACTTC
-	TRBV7-2	TRBJ1-4	-	CASSLGGTSNEKLFF	TGTGCCAGCAGCTTAGGGGGGACTAGTAATGAAAAACTGTTTTTT
-	TRBV9	TRBJ2-7	-	CASSVGAGEGEQYF	TGTGCCAGCAGCGTAGGGGCAGGGGAAGGCGAGCAGTACTTC
-	TRBV21-1	TRBJ1-6	-	CASSKGQSNSPLHF	TGTGCCAGCAGCAAAGGACAGAGTAATTCACCCCTCCACTTT
-	TRBV14	TRBJ2-7	-	CASSQVGSASEQYF	TGTGCCAGCAGCCAAGTGGGCTCTGCCTCCGAGCAGTACTTC
-	TRBV30	TRBJ2-3	TRBD2	CAWRLAGGGDTQYF	TGTGCCTGGAGGTTAGCGGGAGGCGGGGATACGCAGTATTTT
-	TRBV10-2	TRBJ2-5	TRBD2	CASSESTAGGETQYF	TGCGCCAGCAGTGAGTCTACGGCGGGAGGCGAGACCCAGTACTTC
-	TRBV2	TRBJ2-2	TRBD2	CASKPGAGNTGELFF	TGTGCCAGCAAACCGGGAGCGGGAAACACCGGGGAGCTGTTTTTT
-	TRBV2	TRBJ2-5	-	CASIPITSPQETQYF	TGTGCCAGCATCCCAATTACTAGCCCTCAAGAGACCCAGTACTTC
-	TRBV19	TRBJ2-4	TRBD2	CASSIPAGVAKNIQYF	TGTGCCAGTAGTATACCAGCGGGGGTAGCCAAAAACATTCAGTACTTC
-	TRBV19	TRBJ2-3	-	CASSIAGTDTQYF	TGTGCCAGTAGTATCGCAGGGACAGATACGCAGTATTTT
-	TRBV30	TRBJ2-1	TRBD1	CAYRTGGTIDNEQFF	TGTGCCTACCGCACAGGGGGCACTATCGACAATGAGCAGTTCTTC
-	TRBV11-2	TRBJ2-1	TRBD2	CASSLESGINSYNEQFF	TGTGCCAGCAGCTTAGAAAGCGGGATAAACTCCTACAATGAGCAGTTCTTC
-	TRBV9	TRBJ1-1	-	CASNLGGEAEAFF	TGTGCCAGCAATTTAGGGGGTGAGGCTGAAGCTTTCTTT
-	TRBV27	TRBJ2-7	TRBD2	CASRPGLASYEQYF	TGTGCCAGCAGGCCGGGACTAGCATCCTACGAGCAGTACTTC
-	TRBV19	TRBJ2-1	-	CASSKTETNEQFF	TGTGCCAGTAGTAAGACAGAGACCAATGAGCAGTTCTTC
-	TRBV7-9	TRBJ1-1	-	CALVGKNTEAFF	TGTGCCCTAGTCGGCAAGAACACTGAAGCTTTCTTT
-	TRBV4-1	TRBJ2-1	TRBD2	CASSQGGRAGALSSYNEQFF	TGCGCCAGCAGCCAAGGAGGGAGGGCCGGGGCACTTAGCTCCTACAATGAGCAGTTCTTC
-	TRBV5-6	TRBJ2-4	TRBD1	CARGTGALAKNIQYF	TGTGCCAGGGGAACAGGGGCCCTAGCCAAAAACATTCAGTACTTC
-	TRBV27	TRBJ2-3	-	CASTKRGLTSTDTQYF	TGTGCCAGCACCAAAAGAGGACTTACTAGCACAGATACGCAGTATTTT
-	TRBV6-5	TRBJ1-2	TRBD1	CASRTSGGNYGYTF	TGTGCCAGCAGAACCTCAGGGGGCAACTATGGCTACACCTTC
-	TRBV15	TRBJ2-7	TRBD1	CATSRQNPGQGYEQYF	TGTGCCACCAGCAGACAAAATCCGGGACAGGGGTACGAGCAGTACTTC